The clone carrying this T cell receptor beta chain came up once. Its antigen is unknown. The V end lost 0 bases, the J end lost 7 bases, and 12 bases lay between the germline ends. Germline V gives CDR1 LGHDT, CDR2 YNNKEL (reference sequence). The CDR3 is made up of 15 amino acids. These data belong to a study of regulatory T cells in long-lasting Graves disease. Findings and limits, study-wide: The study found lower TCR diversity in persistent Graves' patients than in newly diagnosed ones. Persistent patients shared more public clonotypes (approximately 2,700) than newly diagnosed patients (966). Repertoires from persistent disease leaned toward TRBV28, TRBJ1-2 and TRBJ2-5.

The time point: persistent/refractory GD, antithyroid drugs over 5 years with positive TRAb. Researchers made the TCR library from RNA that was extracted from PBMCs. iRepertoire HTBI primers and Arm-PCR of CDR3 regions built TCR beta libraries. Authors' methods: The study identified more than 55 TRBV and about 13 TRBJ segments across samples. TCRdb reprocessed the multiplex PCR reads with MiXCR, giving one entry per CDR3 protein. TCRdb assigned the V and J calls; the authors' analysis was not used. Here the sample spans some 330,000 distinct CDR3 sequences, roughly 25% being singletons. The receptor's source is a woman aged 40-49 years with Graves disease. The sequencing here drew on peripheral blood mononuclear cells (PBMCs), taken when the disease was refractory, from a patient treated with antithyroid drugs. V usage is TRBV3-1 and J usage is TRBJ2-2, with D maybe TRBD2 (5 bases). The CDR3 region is CASSQDLRGHGELFF. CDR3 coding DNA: TGTGCCAGCAGCCAAGATCTACGGGGTCACGGGGAGCTGTTTTTT. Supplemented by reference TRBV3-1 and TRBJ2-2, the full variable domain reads DTAVSQTPKYLVTQMGNDKSIKCEQNLGHDTMYWYKQDSKKFLKIMFSYNNKELIINETVPNRFSPKSPDKAHLNLHINSLELGDSAVYFCASSQDLRGHGELFFGEGSRLTVL.